These T cell receptor beta chains were read from a single sample in a study of blood T cell repertoires in COVID-19. Some clones are missing from TCRdb's copy, which holds only in-frame ones; the method was immunoSEQ multiplex PCR. The profile covers around 100,000 clones, with roughly 87% appearing a single time and 6.5% to 8% taken by the ten largest. Source material: peripheral blood. The receptors were sampled from a young man in a cohort sampled during active COVID-19. Both conserved end residues are part of each CDR3. The D gene is left open where the match is weak. Rows may omit the clone size; those that give it use once, few, many or a size class.

CASSPAGGWEKLFF TGCGCCAGCAGCCCCGCAGGGGGCTGGGAAAAACTGTTTTTT TRBD1 TRBV4-1 - 14 TRBJ1-4
CSAQGHYGYTF TGCAGTGCCCAGGGCCACTATGGCTACACCTTC - TRBV20-1 - 11 TRBJ1-2
CASSQITDRASNQPQHF TGTGCCAGCAGCCAGATTACGGACAGAGCCTCTAATCAGCCCCAGCATTTT - TRBV21-1 once 17 TRBJ1-5
CASSPGWETQYF TGTGCCAGCAGCCCGGGGTGGGAGACCCAGTACTTC - TRBV12-3/TRBV12-4 - 12 TRBJ2-5
CASSFAPAQGAFSEKLFF TGTGCCAGCAGCTTCGCCCCGGCACAGGGGGCTTTTAGTGAAAAACTGTTTTTT TRBD1 TRBV5-4 few 18 TRBJ1-4
CASKEGPAQETQYF TGTGCCAGCAAGGAGGGACCGGCCCAAGAGACCCAGTACTTC - TRBV6-5 - 14 TRBJ2-5
CASSLGASGGSTDTQYF TGTGCCAGCAGCTTGGGGGCTAGCGGGGGGTCCACAGATACGCAGTATTTT TRBD2 TRBV5-4 - 17 TRBJ2-3
CASKGQGTKHVPDTQYF TGTGCTAGTAAGGGACAGGGGACTAAGCACGTTCCCGATACGCAGTATTTT TRBD1 TRBV12-5 - 17 TRBJ2-3
CASSLGPTNTGELFF TGTGCCAGCAGCTTGGGCCCCACGAACACCGGGGAGCTGTTTTTT - TRBV7-7 - 15 TRBJ2-2
CASSIRSGSDYNEQFF TGTGCCAGTAGTATCAGGAGCGGGAGCGACTACAATGAGCAGTTCTTC TRBD2 TRBV19 - 16 TRBJ2-1
CASSSRPGTTNPPEAFF TGTGCCAGCAGCTCCCGACCCGGGACAACGAACCCACCTGAAGCTTTCTTT - TRBV7-9 - 17 TRBJ1-1
CASSLERSSNPSPLHF TGTGCCAGCAGTTTAGAACGCTCTAGCAACCCTTCACCCCTCCACTTT - TRBV28 - 16 TRBJ1-6
CASSLQGQFSEQYF TGCGCCAGCAGCTTGCAGGGTCAGTTTAGCGAGCAGTACTTC - TRBV5-1 once 14 TRBJ2-7
CAIKEAGNQPQHF TGTGCCATCAAAGAGGCGGGGAATCAGCCCCAGCATTTT - TRBV10-3 few 13 TRBJ1-5
CASSPRQGSTDTQYF TGTGCCAGCAGCCCAAGACAGGGAAGCACAGATACGCAGTATTTT TRBD1 TRBV11-3 - 15 TRBJ2-3
CASSWGTGGSPLHF TGTGCCAGCAGCTGGGGGACAGGGGGGTCACCCCTCCACTTT TRBD1 TRBV5-6 - 14 TRBJ1-6
CASSLVGQKQYF TGTGCCAGCAGCTTGGTGGGACAGAAGCAGTATTTT TRBD1 TRBV5-8 - 12 TRBJ2-3
CAWSVSFGYGYTF TGTGCCTGGAGTGTAAGCTTCGGGTATGGCTACACCTTC - TRBV30 - 13 TRBJ1-2
CASSTQEGQRNSPLHF TGTGCCAGCAGCACACAAGAGGGACAGCGGAATTCACCCCTCCACTTT TRBD1 TRBV27 - 16 TRBJ1-6
CAISEPRGGSDTGELFF TGTGCCATCAGTGAGCCGCGAGGAGGCTCAGACACCGGGGAGCTGTTTTTT - TRBV10-3 - 17 TRBJ2-2
CASSLQGSADTQYF TGTGCCAGCAGCCTCCAGGGAAGTGCAGATACGCAGTATTTT - TRBV7-2 - 14 TRBJ2-3
CASSLGQPDNSPLHF TGTGCCAGCAGCCTTGGACAGCCCGATAATTCACCCCTCCACTTT - TRBV7-6 - 15 TRBJ1-6
CASSLGSRVKPYEQYF TGTGCCAGCAGCTTAGGGAGCAGGGTAAAACCCTACGAGCAGTACTTC - TRBV7-4 - 16 TRBJ2-7
CASSEGGGQPQHF TGTGCCAGCAGTGAAGGCGGCGGGCAGCCCCAGCATTTT - TRBV6-1 - 13 TRBJ1-5
CASSQDQGATGELFF TGTGCCAGCAGCCAAGACCAGGGTGCCACCGGGGAGCTGTTTTTT - TRBV3-1/TRBV3-2 few 15 TRBJ2-2
CASSRPNPSSYNSPLHF TGTGCCAGCAGCCGCCCCAACCCGAGCTCCTATAATTCACCCCTCCACTTT - TRBV5-5 once 17 TRBJ1-6
CASRTLGTDTIYF TGTGCCAGCAGGACTTTGGGTACGGACACCATATATTTT - TRBV12-3/TRBV12-4 - 13 TRBJ1-3
CSVEAGSTGGGYGYTF TGCAGCGTTGAAGCTGGGTCGACAGGGGGCGGTTATGGCTACACCTTC TRBD1 TRBV29-1 - 16 TRBJ1-2
CASSLMGIGSGLAGYIQYF TGTGCCAGCAGTTTAATGGGTATCGGCAGCGGGCTAGCGGGGTACATTCAGTACTTC TRBD2 TRBV27 once 19 TRBJ2-4
CAWSVLPGGSNSPLHF TGTGCCTGGAGTGTACTCCCAGGGGGGTCCAATTCACCCCTCCACTTT TRBD1 TRBV30 - 16 TRBJ1-6
CASTSGLGGNEQFF TGTGCCAGCACCTCAGGGTTGGGGGGGAATGAGCAGTTCTTC TRBD2 TRBV28 - 14 TRBJ2-1
CASRARQGAGDNEQFF TGTGCCAGCAGGGCGAGACAGGGGGCGGGGGACAATGAGCAGTTCTTC TRBD1 TRBV25-1 - 16 TRBJ2-1
CASSATGFPYNEQFF TGCGCCAGCAGCGCGACAGGATTCCCCTACAATGAGCAGTTCTTC - TRBV5-1 - 15 TRBJ2-1
CASSEDRDPYGYTF TGTGCCAGCAGCGAGGACAGGGACCCCTATGGCTACACCTTC TRBD1 TRBV6-5 - 14 TRBJ1-2
CASSGTSGGAGYKRTQYF TGTGCCAGCAGTGGGACTAGCGGGGGGGCTGGGTACAAGCGTACGCAGTATTTT TRBD2 TRBV25-1 few 18 TRBJ2-3
CASSLGSGNGNTIYF TGTGCCAGCAGCCTGGGGTCAGGGAATGGAAACACCATATATTTT - TRBV7-8 - 15 TRBJ1-3
CASSLDRVNEQFF TGTGCCAGCAGCTTAGACCGCGTGAATGAGCAGTTCTTC - TRBV7-2 - 13 TRBJ2-1
CASSPGSYNEQFF TGTGCCAGCAGCCCAGGCAGCTACAATGAGCAGTTCTTC - TRBV7-9 many 13 TRBJ2-1
CASSSGTVIGYTF TGTGCCAGCAGCTCCGGGACAGTTATTGGCTACACCTTC TRBD1 TRBV6-5 - 13 TRBJ1-2
CASSLVGVASTDTQYF TGTGCCAGCAGCTTAGTAGGGGTAGCTAGCACAGATACGCAGTATTTT - TRBV7-6 - 16 TRBJ2-3
CASSYFPGTGGYQETQYF TGTGCCAGCAGTTACTTTCCAGGGACAGGGGGTTACCAAGAGACCCAGTACTTC TRBD1 TRBV6-2/TRBV6-3 - 18 TRBJ2-5
CAWSVEGANYGYTF TGTGCCTGGAGTGTAGAGGGGGCGAACTATGGCTACACCTTC TRBD1 TRBV30 - 14 TRBJ1-2
CASRGAGDVETQYF TGCGCCAGCAGGGGAGCGGGGGACGTGGAGACCCAGTACTTC TRBD2 TRBV5-1 - 14 TRBJ2-5
CASSLGEIFMNTEAFF TGTGCCAGCAGTTTAGGAGAAATCTTCATGAACACTGAAGCTTTCTTT - TRBV28 - 16 TRBJ1-1
CASGSTGAGTEAFF TGTGCCAGCGGGTCAACAGGGGCGGGCACTGAAGCTTTCTTT TRBD1 TRBV25-1 - 14 TRBJ1-1
CAWSAGGVLIQYF TGTGCCTGGAGTGCGGGGGGTGTTTTAATTCAGTACTTC TRBD2 TRBV30 - 13 TRBJ2-4
CASSYQTGRPTF TGTGCCAGCAGTTATCAAACGGGAAGACCCACCTTC - TRBV6-5 few 12 TRBJ1-2
CASSLGARYNEQFF TGTGCCAGCAGTTTGGGGGCCCGCTACAATGAGCAGTTCTTC - TRBV28 - 14 TRBJ2-1